One sample yielded the 8 T cell receptor beta chains listed below, sequenced in a study of T cells in Graves' hyperthyroidism and ophthalmopathy. RNA transcripts served as the template for amplifying TCR beta CDR3 regions. First-round RT-PCR of the TCR CDR3 relied on the HTBI primer set. TCRdb itself ran the multiplex PCR reads through MiXCR, one entry per CDR3 protein. The profile shows 550,000 to 800,000 distinct CDR3 sequences, around 16% of them singletons. Sequenced: blood. Receptors originate from a middle-aged man with Graves' hyperthyroidism.

With respect to this clonotype: With a much larger clone just one base away, this may be a read error. The chain joins TRBV27 to TRBJ2-2, with D possibly being TRBD2 (5 bases). Germline CDR1 and CDR2: MNHEY and SMNVEV (reference sequence). This CDR3 is built from 17 residues. The CDR3 here is CASSPYRGIHMTGEPFF. In nucleotides, the CDR3 is TGTGCCAGCAGTCCCTACCGAGGGATACATATGACCGGGGAGCCGTTTTTT.

This clonotype was counted ten times or more. The chain recombines TRBV2 with TRBJ2-3, with unresolved D. V was pared by 6 bases and J by 2 bases, with 9 bases between. Germline V gene data show CDR1 as SNHLY and CDR2 as FYNNEI. The CDR3 sequence is 13 residues long. Written as DNA, the CDR3 is TGTGCCAGCAGACAGAACCCCACAGATACGCAGTATTTT. Residues: CASRQNPTDTQYF.

This rearrangement joins TRBV28 to TRBJ1-1, with D perhaps TRBD1 (6 bases). CDR1 is MDHEN and CDR2 is SYDVKM in the germline V gene. V was trimmed by 9 bases and J by 7 bases, leaving 15 bases between them. This CDR3 is built from 12 residues. This CDR3 is CASGQPPLEAFF. The CDR3 nucleotides are TGTGCCAGTGGACAGCCACCGCTTGAAGCTTTCTTT.

In this sample, this clonotype turned up many times. The V and J genes are TRBV28 and TRBJ2-3, with TRBD1 matching 7 bases. The CDR3 sequence is 14 residues long. The junction had 7 bases not matched to a gene; V was cut back by 7 bases and J by 3 bases. Germline CDR1 and CDR2: MDHEN and SYDVKM. The CDR3 DNA sequence: TGTGCCAGCACCACGGGACAGATAACAGATACGCAGTATTTT. Residues: CASTTGQITDTQYF.

This clonotype was seen repeatedly, ten times or more. This rearrangement joins TRBV11-2 to TRBJ2-2; TRBD1 aligns across 10 bases. Germline lookup yields CDR1 SGHAT and CDR2 FQNNGV. There are 15 residues in the CDR3. With 4 bases clipped from V and 4 bases from J, the junction kept 3 bases outside the gene matches. DNA of the CDR3: TGTGCCAGCAGCTCTGGACAGGGGGTCACCGGGGAGCTGTTTTTT. Translating it yields CASSSGQGVTGELFF.

This clonotype appeared many times. This chain links TRBV6-9 with TRBJ2-7; D ambiguous. The CDR3 is 14 amino acids. V was trimmed by 10 bases and J by 0 bases, leaving 16 bases between them. The V gene's germline CDR1 is MNHGY and CDR2 SVAAGI. CDR3 amino acids: CAKFGNANSYEQYF. CDR3 bases: TGTGCCAAGTTTGGGAACGCCAACTCCTACGAGCAGTACTTC.

The table lists this clonotype with many counts. This chain links TRBV10-1 with TRBJ2-2, with D perhaps matching TRBD1 or TRBD2 (5 bases each). Per the germline V gene, CDR1 is WNHNN and CDR2 is SYGVQD (reference sequence). The V end lost 5 bases, the J end lost 1 base, and 11 bases lay between the germline ends. This CDR3 region has 15 residues. The CDR3 protein is CASSPGPVNTGELFF. CDR3 bases: TGCGCCAGCAGTCCGGGACCCGTGAACACCGGGGAGCTGTTTTTT.

This clonotype was observed at least ten times. The chain links TRBV7-9 to TRBJ2-7; 7 bases match TRBD1. V shed 4 bases and J 3 bases; nucleotides not matched to a gene: 6. This CDR3 has 14 residues. Germline V gene lookup returns CDR1 SEHNR and CDR2 FQNEAQ (reference sequence). CDR3 in amino acids: CASSSTGNIYEQYF. CDR3 coding DNA: TGTGCCAGCAGCTCGACAGGGAACATCTACGAGCAGTACTTC. The full variable domain, its missing parts supplied by reference TRBV7-9 and TRBJ2-7, is DTGVSQNPRHKITKRGQNVTFRCDPISEHNRLYWYRQTLGQGPEFLTYFQNEAQLEKSRLLSDRFSAERPKGSFSTLEIQRTEQGDSAMYLCASSSTGNIYEQYFGPGTRLTVT.